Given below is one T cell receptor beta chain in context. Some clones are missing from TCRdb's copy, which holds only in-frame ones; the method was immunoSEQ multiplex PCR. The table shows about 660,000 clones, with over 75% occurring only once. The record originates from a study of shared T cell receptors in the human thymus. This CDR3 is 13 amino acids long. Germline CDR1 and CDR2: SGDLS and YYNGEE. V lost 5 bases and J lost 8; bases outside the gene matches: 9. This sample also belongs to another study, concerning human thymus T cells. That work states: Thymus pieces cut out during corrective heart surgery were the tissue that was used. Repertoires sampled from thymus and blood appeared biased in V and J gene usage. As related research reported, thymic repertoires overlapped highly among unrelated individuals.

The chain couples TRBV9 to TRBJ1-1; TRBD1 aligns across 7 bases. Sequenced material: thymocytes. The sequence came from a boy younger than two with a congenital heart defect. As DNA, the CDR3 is TGTGCCAGCAGGGACCCGACAGGGACAGAAGCTTTCTTT. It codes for CASRDPTGTEAFF.